These T cell receptor beta chains were read from a single sample in a study of cytomegalovirus exposure and HLA in healthy donors. TCRdb's copy holds only in-frame clones and misses some; the assay was immunoSEQ multiplex PCR. The table records 85,000 to 120,000 clones, around 82% of them present only once. The sample taken for sequencing was PBMCs. These receptors were obtained from a man aged 50 to 59 in good health and CMV-seronegative. The CDR3 runs from the conserved cysteine through the conserved F or W. D genes are given only for firm matches. Rows may omit the clone size; those that give it use once, few, many or a size class.

clone_size cdr3_length d_call j_call v_call cdr3_aa cdr3_nt
. 14 TRBD2 TRBJ2-3 TRBV2 CASSEVAGRDTQYF TGTGCCAGCAGTGAAGTAGCGGGGAGAGATACGCAGTATTTT
. 17 . TRBJ2-3 TRBV5-8 CASSPRLGRGDTDTQYF TGTGCCAGCAGCCCTCGCTTGGGGCGGGGTGACACAGATACGCAGTATTTT
. 13 . TRBJ1-1 TRBV6-6 CASSYSTMSEAFF TGTGCCAGCAGTTACTCGACTATGTCTGAAGCTTTCTTT
. 17 TRBD1 TRBJ1-5 TRBV18 CASSPGSGQGVWQPQHF TGTGCCAGCTCACCAGGTTCCGGACAGGGGGTTTGGCAGCCCCAGCATTTT
. 15 . TRBJ1-6 TRBV6-6 CASSFNRVRNSPLHF TGTGCCAGCAGTTTCAACAGGGTTAGGAATTCACCCCTCCACTTT
. 15 . TRBJ1-1 TRBV7-9 CASSLGQVTNTEAFF TGTGCCAGCAGCTTAGGACAGGTGACGAACACTGAAGCTTTCTTT
. 17 . TRBJ1-3 TRBV19 CASSIDRQKSSGNTIYF TGTGCCAGTAGTATAGATAGACAGAAGTCCTCTGGAAACACCATATATTTT
. 17 TRBD2 TRBJ2-3 TRBV5-4 CASSSGRQRGRTDTQYF TGTGCCAGCAGCTCGGGCCGGCAGCGGGGGCGCACAGATACGCAGTATTTT
few 13 . TRBJ1-1 TRBV19 CATRYLMNTEAFF TGTGCCACCCGGTACCTAATGAACACTGAAGCTTTCTTT
. 15 TRBD2 TRBJ2-1 TRBV6-6 CASRGSGGLYNEQFF TGTGCCAGCAGGGGGAGCGGGGGACTCTACAATGAGCAGTTCTTC
few 14 TRBD1 TRBJ1-1 TRBV5-5 CASSPQGEVTEAFF TGTGCCAGCAGCCCACAGGGGGAGGTGACTGAAGCTTTCTTT
. 15 TRBD2 TRBJ2-7 TRBV7-8 CASSLGAGGSYEQYF TGTGCCAGCAGCTTAGGAGCGGGGGGCTCCTACGAGCAGTACTTC
. 14 . TRBJ2-3 TRBV9 CASSAYREQDTQYF TGTGCCAGCAGCGCGTACAGGGAGCAAGATACGCAGTATTTT
. 15 TRBD2 TRBJ2-3 TRBV19 CASSIAGGSTDTQYF TGTGCCAGTAGTATAGCGGGGGGGAGCACAGATACGCAGTATTTT
. 16 . TRBJ2-7 TRBV11-3 CASSLEAQGGSNEQYF TGTGCCAGCAGCTTAGAGGCTCAGGGCGGTTCTAACGAGCAGTACTTC
once 15 TRBD1 TRBJ2-7 TRBV7-7 CASSLGAGTGGEQYF TGTGCTAGCAGCTTAGGGGCCGGGACAGGGGGCGAGCAGTACTTC
. 16 . TRBJ2-6 TRBV27 CASSRAGPDGANVLTF TGTGCCAGCAGTAGAGCAGGGCCAGACGGGGCCAACGTCCTGACTTTC
. 16 TRBD2 TRBJ2-3 TRBV7-2 CASSFPLGGRGNTQYF TGTGCCAGCAGCTTCCCTCTGGGCGGGCGGGGGAATACGCAGTATTTT
once 16 TRBD1 TRBJ1-2 TRBV4-2 CASSRNRDRALSGYTF TGTGCCAGCAGCCGGAATCGGGACAGGGCATTGAGTGGCTACACCTTC
. 17 TRBD2 TRBJ2-3 TRBV7-2 CASSPMGAGGSSDTQYF TGTGCCAGCAGTCCCATGGGAGCGGGGGGGAGCTCAGATACGCAGTATTTT
. 11 TRBD1 TRBJ1-1 TRBV30 CACKGATEAFF TGTGCCTGTAAGGGGGCCACTGAAGCTTTCTTT
. 13 . TRBJ1-1 TRBV10-1 CATSPGQNTEAFF TGCGCCACGTCACCGGGACAGAACACTGAAGCTTTCTTT
. 16 TRBD2 TRBJ2-7 TRBV19 CASAEVGLAGGYEQYF TGTGCCAGTGCCGAAGTCGGACTAGCGGGGGGCTACGAGCAGTACTTC
few 17 TRBD1 TRBJ1-2 TRBV11-2 CASSRTRDRDTNYGYTF TGTGCCAGCAGCAGAACCCGGGACAGGGATACTAACTATGGCTACACCTTC
. 15 . TRBJ2-3 TRBV28 CASSLLALSTDTQYF TGTGCCAGCAGTTTACTAGCATTGAGCACAGATACGCAGTATTTT
. 14 TRBD1 TRBJ2-3 TRBV29-1 CSDFNRGVPDTQYF TGCAGTGACTTCAACAGGGGGGTCCCAGATACGCAGTATTTT
. 15 TRBD1 TRBJ1-1 TRBV30 CALRRSDRDGTEAFF TGTGCCTTGCGCCGTTCGGACAGGGATGGGACTGAAGCTTTCTTT
once 14 TRBD1 TRBJ1-2 TRBV6-4 CASSDRQGSYGYTF TGTGCCAGCAGTGACCGACAGGGGAGCTATGGCTACACCTTC
. 13 . TRBJ1-2 TRBV28 CASTKGRGYGYTF TGTGCCAGTACAAAGGGGCGCGGCTATGGCTACACCTTC
few 12 . TRBJ1-6 TRBV25-1 CASNRDNSPLHF TGTGCCAGCAACAGGGATAATTCACCCCTCCACTTT
. 15 TRBD1 TRBJ2-7 TRBV5-1 CASSSALGQSYEQYF TGCGCCAGCAGCTCCGCTTTGGGACAGAGCTACGAGCAGTACTTC
. 16 TRBD1 TRBJ1-5 TRBV6-1 CASSVLQGVSNQPQHF TGTGCCAGCAGTGTCTTACAGGGGGTAAGCAATCAGCCCCAGCATTTT
. 15 TRBD1 TRBJ1-5 TRBV9 CASSVSAQGWQPQHF TGTGCCAGCAGCGTAAGTGCACAGGGGTGGCAGCCCCAGCATTTT
. 14 . TRBJ2-3 TRBV7-2 CASSFRGLADTQYF TGTGCCAGCAGCTTCAGAGGGTTAGCAGATACGCAGTATTTT
. 15 TRBD1 TRBJ2-3 TRBV7-2 CASSRTGNPTDTQYF TGTGCCAGCTCCCGGACAGGAAACCCAACAGATACGCAGTATTTT
. 16 . TRBJ1-5 TRBV10-3 CAISESTPGGKTTQHF TGTGCCATCAGTGAGTCTACACCGGGGGGGAAGACGACCCAGCATTTT
. 15 . TRBJ2-1 TRBV6-5 CASSLQGTSYNEQFF TGTGCCAGCAGTTTACAGGGAACCTCCTACAATGAGCAGTTCTTC
. 15 TRBD1 TRBJ1-1 TRBV11-2 CASSLDLDRATEAFF TGTGCCAGCAGCTTAGATCTTGACAGGGCCACTGAAGCTTTCTTT
. 13 . TRBJ2-3 TRBV5-1 CASLESSTDTQYF TGCGCCAGTCTAGAGTCTAGCACAGATACGCAGTATTTT
. 14 TRBD1 TRBJ1-5 TRBV7-9 CASSTGVANQPQHF TGTGCCAGCAGCACAGGGGTGGCCAATCAGCCCCAGCATTTT
. 14 TRBD1 TRBJ1-5 TRBV6-1 CASTPLSGGKPQHF TGTGCCAGCACCCCATTGTCAGGGGGAAAGCCCCAGCATTTT
few 19 TRBD1 TRBJ2-3 TRBV13 CASSRTTGVKGPRSDTQYF TGTGCCAGCAGCCGTACCACAGGGGTAAAAGGTCCCAGGTCAGATACGCAGTATTTT
. 15 . TRBJ1-1 TRBV11-2 CASSLTPWSNTEAFF TGTGCCAGCAGCTTAACACCTTGGTCCAACACTGAAGCTTTCTTT
. 14 . TRBJ1-4 TRBV7-2 CASSLGPLNEKLFF TGTGCCAGCAGCTTAGGGCCTCTTAATGAAAAACTGTTTTTT
once 15 TRBD1 TRBJ2-1 TRBV27 CASSSRTGVYNEQFF TGTGCCAGCAGCTCCCGGACAGGGGTCTACAATGAGCAGTTCTTC
. 13 . TRBJ2-1 TRBV28 CASIPPGFREQFF TGTGCCAGCATTCCACCGGGGTTCCGGGAGCAGTTCTTC
. 12 . TRBJ1-5 TRBV6-6 CASVGRGQPQHF TGTGCCAGCGTTGGGAGGGGGCAGCCCCAGCATTTT
. 15 TRBD1 TRBJ2-2 TRBV5-4 CASSWGTGDTGELFF TGTGCCAGCAGCTGGGGGACAGGGGACACCGGGGAGCTGTTTTTT
. 18 TRBD2 TRBJ2-1 TRBV29-1 CSVGGALAGRGSYNEQFF TGCAGCGTTGGGGGGGCACTAGCGGGGAGGGGCTCCTACAATGAGCAGTTCTTC
. 15 TRBD1 TRBJ1-6 TRBV5-1 CASSPNRGSGSPLHF TGCGCCAGCAGCCCAAACAGGGGATCTGGTTCACCCCTCCACTTT